This is a list of T cell receptor beta chains from one sample in a study of CD8 T cells in ankylosing spondylitis. From the 5' RACE reads, TCRdb called clonotypes with MiXCR, one entry per CDR3 protein. The table lists over 200,000 distinct CDR3 sequences, approximately 16% of them singletons. Sequenced material: blood, either unsorted or a sorted T cell fraction (not recorded which). The receptor source for this set is a male donor with ankylosing spondylitis. Each CDR3 is given with its conserved first and last residue. D genes are given only for firm matches. Only part of the rows carry a size: once, few, many, or a class if the clone is expanded.

abundance: .
j_gene: TRBJ1-1
v_gene: TRBV7-8
d_gene: .
CDR3nt: TGTGCCAGCAGCTATACAGAACAGAACACTGAAGCTTTCTTT
CDR3aa: CASSYTEQNTEAFF

abundance: .
j_gene: TRBJ2-2
v_gene: TRBV7-6
d_gene: TRBD2
CDR3nt: TGTGCCAGCAGCTTAGAAGCGGGAGGCCGGGGCGGGGAGCTGTTTTTT
CDR3aa: CASSLEAGGRGGELFF

abundance: .
j_gene: TRBJ2-5
v_gene: TRBV21-1
d_gene: .
CDR3nt: TGTGCCAGCAGCAAATGGGCCCGGACAGGGGAAAAAGAGACCCAGTACTTC
CDR3aa: CASSKWARTGEKETQYF

abundance: many
j_gene: TRBJ2-1
v_gene: TRBV29-1
d_gene: .
CDR3nt: TGCAGCGCACATTCCACTGGCAACAATGAGCAGTTCTTC
CDR3aa: CSAHSTGNNEQFF

abundance: many
j_gene: TRBJ1-1
v_gene: TRBV4-1
d_gene: .
CDR3nt: TGCGCCAGCAGCCAAGACCCGGCCTTGGGAACTGAAGCTTTCTTT
CDR3aa: CASSQDPALGTEAFF

abundance: few
j_gene: TRBJ1-1
v_gene: TRBV5-1
d_gene: TRBD1
CDR3nt: TGCGCCAGCAGCTATTGGACAGGGGGAAACACTGAAGCTTTCTTT
CDR3aa: CASSYWTGGNTEAFF

abundance: .
j_gene: TRBJ1-1
v_gene: TRBV6-1
d_gene: .
CDR3nt: TGTGCCAGCAGCCCGACCCTATTTGGGACTGAAGCTTTCTTT
CDR3aa: CASSPTLFGTEAFF

abundance: .
j_gene: TRBJ1-4
v_gene: TRBV6-2/TRBV6-3
d_gene: TRBD1
CDR3nt: TGTGCCAGCAGTTACTCCGTGGGACAGGGCATTTCGACTAATGAAAAACTGTTTTTT
CDR3aa: CASSYSVGQGISTNEKLFF

abundance: few
j_gene: TRBJ1-3
v_gene: TRBV20-1
d_gene: TRBD1
CDR3nt: TGCAGTGCTACCTACAGGGGTAGAAACACCATATATTTT
CDR3aa: CSATYRGRNTIYF

abundance: .
j_gene: TRBJ1-2
v_gene: TRBV2
d_gene: TRBD1
CDR3nt: TGTGCCAGCAGTGAGGACCCACCGGGACAGGGGGCAAATGGCTACACCTTC
CDR3aa: CASSEDPPGQGANGYTF

abundance: .
j_gene: TRBJ2-1
v_gene: TRBV28
d_gene: .
CDR3nt: TGTGCCAGCAGCCTCCCAGGAGCGAACAATGAGCAGTTCTTC
CDR3aa: CASSLPGANNEQFF

abundance: few
j_gene: TRBJ2-3
v_gene: TRBV5-1
d_gene: .
CDR3nt: TGCGCCAGCAGCTTGGAACGAACGGGGACCCCGGGGACAGATACGCAGTATTTT
CDR3aa: CASSLERTGTPGTDTQYF

abundance: .
j_gene: TRBJ1-4
v_gene: TRBV7-6
d_gene: TRBD1
CDR3nt: TGTGCCAGCAGCTTAGGGACAGGGGTTCTGGAAAAACTGTTTTTT
CDR3aa: CASSLGTGVLEKLFF

abundance: .
j_gene: TRBJ2-3
v_gene: TRBV5-1
d_gene: TRBD2
CDR3nt: TGCGCCAGCAGCCCCGAGCCGGGGGAGCGGGGGAGAGTCACAGATACGCAGTATTTT
CDR3aa: CASSPEPGERGRVTDTQYF

abundance: few
j_gene: TRBJ1-1
v_gene: TRBV10-2
d_gene: .
CDR3nt: TGCGCCAGCGGACCAGGGTGGCACACTGAAGCTTTCTTT
CDR3aa: CASGPGWHTEAFF

abundance: .
j_gene: TRBJ2-7
v_gene: TRBV5-6
d_gene: .
CDR3nt: TGTGCCAGCAGCTTTGGGGTGATCGAGCAGTACTTC
CDR3aa: CASSFGVIEQYF

abundance: .
j_gene: TRBJ1-1
v_gene: TRBV20-1
d_gene: .
CDR3nt: TGCAGTGCTACCCGGGCCCCCGCAACTGAAGCTTTCTTT
CDR3aa: CSATRAPATEAFF

abundance: .
j_gene: TRBJ2-5
v_gene: TRBV20-1
d_gene: TRBD2
CDR3nt: TGCAGTGCTAAGGACCTAGCGGGGGGTATAGAGACCCAGTACTTC
CDR3aa: CSAKDLAGGIETQYF

abundance: .
j_gene: TRBJ2-5
v_gene: TRBV6-1
d_gene: .
CDR3nt: TGTGCCACCCAACTCGGGACAAACAAAGAGACCCAGTACTTC
CDR3aa: CATQLGTNKETQYF

abundance: many
j_gene: TRBJ1-1
v_gene: TRBV6-5
d_gene: .
CDR3nt: TGTGCCAGCAGTTACTTTGCCGTTGGATCCCTGAACACTGAAGCTTTCTTT
CDR3aa: CASSYFAVGSLNTEAFF

abundance: .
j_gene: TRBJ1-1
v_gene: TRBV27
d_gene: .
CDR3nt: TGTGCCAGCAGTTTAGGTCCGGGGGCTAGCGCTTTCTTT
CDR3aa: CASSLGPGASAFF

abundance: many
j_gene: TRBJ2-7
v_gene: TRBV5-1
d_gene: TRBD1
CDR3nt: TGCGCCAGCAGCTTGGCCCGGGACAGGGGCTACGAGCAGTACTTC
CDR3aa: CASSLARDRGYEQYF

abundance: few
j_gene: TRBJ2-3
v_gene: TRBV5-6
d_gene: .
CDR3nt: TGTGCCAGCAGCTTGTGGGGGGGCCGCGCAGATACGCAGTATTTT
CDR3aa: CASSLWGGRADTQYF

abundance: few
j_gene: TRBJ2-2
v_gene: TRBV10-3
d_gene: .
CDR3nt: TGTGCCATCAGTGAGTCCTTGAACACCGGGGAGCTGTTTTTT
CDR3aa: CAISESLNTGELFF

abundance: .
j_gene: TRBJ1-1
v_gene: TRBV12-5
d_gene: .
CDR3nt: TGTGCTAGTGGTTTACCATACGGGGACACTGAAGCTTTCTTT
CDR3aa: CASGLPYGDTEAFF

abundance: few
j_gene: TRBJ2-2
v_gene: TRBV7-7
d_gene: TRBD2
CDR3nt: TGTGCCAGCAGCTTAATTCAGGGAGGGACCGGGGAGCTGTTTTTT
CDR3aa: CASSLIQGGTGELFF

abundance: .
j_gene: TRBJ2-2
v_gene: TRBV28
d_gene: .
CDR3nt: TGTGCCAGCAGTTTGTCGGCGGACATGGAGCTGTTTTTT
CDR3aa: CASSLSADMELFF

abundance: few
j_gene: TRBJ2-5
v_gene: TRBV20-1
d_gene: .
CDR3nt: TGCAGCACCTGGACAGATCAAGAGACCCAGTACTTC
CDR3aa: CSTWTDQETQYF

abundance: many
j_gene: TRBJ2-7
v_gene: TRBV10-3
d_gene: .
CDR3nt: TGTGCCACCGGGGGAGGAGCAGCGCCGACCTACGAGCAGTACTTC
CDR3aa: CATGGGAAPTYEQYF

abundance: few
j_gene: TRBJ2-5
v_gene: TRBV28
d_gene: .
CDR3nt: TGTGCCAGCAGTTTAAGTCCCGACCCTCGTCCTCACCAAAACCAAGAGACCCAGTACTTC
CDR3aa: CASSLSPDPRPHQNQETQYF

abundance: many
j_gene: TRBJ1-1
v_gene: TRBV5-1
d_gene: .
CDR3nt: TGCGCCAGCAGCGTTACAGGGAACGAAGCTTTCTTT
CDR3aa: CASSVTGNEAFF

abundance: few
j_gene: TRBJ2-5
v_gene: TRBV27
d_gene: .
CDR3nt: TGTGCCAGCAGTTTATCGCTGGAGGGGACCCAGTACTTC
CDR3aa: CASSLSLEGTQYF

abundance: .
j_gene: TRBJ2-1
v_gene: TRBV12-3/TRBV12-4
d_gene: TRBD1
CDR3nt: TGTGCCAGCAGTTTAGGGCAGGGGGCGGTCTACAATGAGCAGTTCTTC
CDR3aa: CASSLGQGAVYNEQFF

abundance: .
j_gene: TRBJ2-5
v_gene: TRBV6-1
d_gene: .
CDR3nt: TGTGCCAGCAGCAACTGGGGTCAAGAGACCCAGTACTTC
CDR3aa: CASSNWGQETQYF

abundance: few
j_gene: TRBJ1-5
v_gene: TRBV6-5
d_gene: .
CDR3nt: TGTGCCAGCGTTTCTACGGGGGGCTCGAATCAGCCCCAGCATTTT
CDR3aa: CASVSTGGSNQPQHF

abundance: few
j_gene: TRBJ1-3
v_gene: TRBV13
d_gene: .
CDR3nt: TGTGCCAGCAGCCCCGGGACTAGTGGAAACACCATATATTTT
CDR3aa: CASSPGTSGNTIYF

abundance: few
j_gene: TRBJ2-1
v_gene: TRBV6-4
d_gene: .
CDR3nt: TGTGCCAGCGCCTGGCCAGACAATGAGCAGTTCTTC
CDR3aa: CASAWPDNEQFF

abundance: few
j_gene: TRBJ2-7
v_gene: TRBV20-1
d_gene: TRBD1
CDR3nt: TGCAGTGCTAGAACTTTACAGACAGGGGGTGTCACCCGAAGCTCCTACGAGCAGTACTTC
CDR3aa: CSARTLQTGGVTRSSYEQYF

abundance: few
j_gene: TRBJ2-1
v_gene: TRBV19
d_gene: .
CDR3nt: TGTGCCAGTAGTATGGGTAGTTACTACAATGAGCAGTTCTTC
CDR3aa: CASSMGSYYNEQFF

abundance: many
j_gene: TRBJ1-1
v_gene: TRBV4-1
d_gene: .
CDR3nt: TGCGCCAGCAGCCAAGATCGAGTTTACCTGAACACTGAAGCTTTCTTT
CDR3aa: CASSQDRVYLNTEAFF

abundance: few
j_gene: TRBJ2-1
v_gene: TRBV4-2
d_gene: .
CDR3nt: TGTGCCAGCAGCCAAGATAACGGGGACCCCTACAATGAGCAGTTCTTC
CDR3aa: CASSQDNGDPYNEQFF

abundance: .
j_gene: TRBJ2-2
v_gene: TRBV19
d_gene: TRBD1
CDR3nt: TGTGCCAGTAGGTCCATAGTGTATTGGGACAGCGCGAACACCGGGGAGCTGTTTTTT
CDR3aa: CASRSIVYWDSANTGELFF

abundance: many
j_gene: TRBJ1-6
v_gene: TRBV12-3/TRBV12-4
d_gene: TRBD1
CDR3nt: TGTGCCAGCAGTCTCACCCTAACGGGACAGGGTTCGAATTCACCCCTCCACTTT
CDR3aa: CASSLTLTGQGSNSPLHF

abundance: .
j_gene: TRBJ2-1
v_gene: TRBV27
d_gene: .
CDR3nt: TGTGCCAGCAGATCTCCCGGCTACAATGAGCAGTTCTTC
CDR3aa: CASRSPGYNEQFF

abundance: .
j_gene: TRBJ2-1
v_gene: TRBV12-3/TRBV12-4
d_gene: TRBD2
CDR3nt: TGTGCCAGCAGTTTTGGACTAGTTCAGGGTGAGCAGTCCTTC
CDR3aa: CASSFGLVQGEQSF

abundance: few
j_gene: TRBJ1-5
v_gene: TRBV3-1
d_gene: .
CDR3nt: TGTGCCAGCAGCCCCTCAGGGTATAGCAATCAGCCCCAGCATTTT
CDR3aa: CASSPSGYSNQPQHF

abundance: .
j_gene: TRBJ2-7
v_gene: TRBV2
d_gene: TRBD1
CDR3nt: TGTGCCAGCAGTGAACTGGGGACAGGGGCCTACGAGCAGTACTTC
CDR3aa: CASSELGTGAYEQYF

abundance: .
j_gene: TRBJ2-3
v_gene: TRBV7-9
d_gene: TRBD1
CDR3nt: TGTGCCAGCAGCTTAGCCCGACAGGGTGGGGGCACAGATACGCAGTATTTT
CDR3aa: CASSLARQGGGTDTQYF

abundance: few
j_gene: TRBJ1-5
v_gene: TRBV15
d_gene: .
CDR3nt: TGTGCCACCAGCAGAGAGGGGGGAGAAAATCAGCCCCAGCATTTT
CDR3aa: CATSREGGENQPQHF

abundance: .
j_gene: TRBJ1-1
v_gene: TRBV9
d_gene: .
CDR3nt: TGTGCCAGCAGCGTAGCGGAGGGGGGGGGAGCTTTCTTT
CDR3aa: CASSVAEGGGAFF

abundance: many
j_gene: TRBJ1-5
v_gene: TRBV7-3
d_gene: .
CDR3nt: TGTGCCAGCAGCTTGGGGACCTTTCTGGAGGTAAATCAGCCCCAGCATTTT
CDR3aa: CASSLGTFLEVNQPQHF

abundance: .
j_gene: TRBJ2-7
v_gene: TRBV11-2
d_gene: .
CDR3nt: TGTGCCAGCTACGATCCCAGGTCACCCAACTACGAGCAGTACTTC
CDR3aa: CASYDPRSPNYEQYF

abundance: many
j_gene: TRBJ2-2
v_gene: TRBV25-1
d_gene: .
CDR3nt: TGTGCCAGCAGTGGAATCGGGAACACCGGGGAGCTGTTTTTT
CDR3aa: CASSGIGNTGELFF